Presented here are 4 T cell receptor beta chains from one specimen sequenced in a study of T cells in Graves' hyperthyroidism and ophthalmopathy. Amplification of TCR beta CDR3 regions used RNA as the template. The HTBI primer set drove a first-round RT-PCR of the TCR CDR3. TCRdb reprocessed the multiplex PCR reads via MiXCR and lists one record per CDR3 protein. The table has about 360,000 distinct CDR3 sequences, roughly 25% seen once. Material for sequencing was blood. The receptors were sampled from a man aged 50 to 59 with Graves' hyperthyroidism.

This clonotype was detected many times. V is TRBV7-9 and J is TRBJ2-1, with unresolved D. CDR3 length: 11 amino acids. Germline CDR1 is SEHNR and CDR2 is FQNEAQ (reference sequence). V was clipped by 5 bases and J by 6 bases, with 5 bases between them. The CDR3 coding sequence is TGTGCCAGCAGCGGCTCCAATGAGCAGTTCTTC. It yields the protein CASSGSNEQFF.

This clonotype was counted only a few times. J is TRBJ1-1 and V is TRBV7-9; D gene ambiguous. In germline, CDR1 is SEHNR, CDR2 FQNEAQ (reference sequence). V lost 2 bases, J lost 1 base, and 14 bases lay in between. This CDR3 is 16 amino acids long. CDR3 residues: CASSLIGSEKNTEAFF. The CDR3 DNA follows: TGTGCCAGCAGCTTAATAGGGTCGGAAAAGAACACTGAAGCTTTCTTT. Variable domain in full (rest from reference TRBV7-9 and TRBJ1-1): DTGVSQNPRHKITKRGQNVTFRCDPISEHNRLYWYRQTLGQGPEFLTYFQNEAQLEKSRLLSDRFSAERPKGSFSTLEIQRTEQGDSAMYLCASSLIGSEKNTEAFFGQGTRLTVV.

In this sample, this clonotype turned up once. The chain combines TRBV2 with TRBJ1-2, with D possibly being TRBD1 (6 bases). The CDR3 is 14 amino acids. Germline values: CDR1 SNHLY, CDR2 FYNNEI. V was shortened by 6 bases and J by 5 bases, with 16 bases between the two germline ends. The CDR3 bases are TGTGCCAGCAGCTTTGAGGGCCAGGGGTATGGCTACACCTTC. Protein: CASSFEGQGYGYTF.

This clonotype was recorded at least ten times. V gene TRBV7-7 combines with J gene TRBJ2-5; tentative D call: TRBD1 (6 bases). Germline CDR1 is SSHAT and CDR2 is FNYEAQ (reference sequence). Trimming shortened V by 0 bases and J by 5 bases, and 13 bases separated the two germline ends. This CDR3 has 15 amino acids. The CDR3 here is CASSLAPGVGETQYF. The CDR3 DNA sequence: TGTGCCAGCAGCTTAGCCCCAGGGGTTGGTGAGACCCAGTACTTC. The variable domain in full, completed from reference TRBV7-7 and TRBJ2-5, reads GAGVSQSPRYKVTKRGQDVTLRCDPISSHATLYWYQQALGQGPEFLTYFNYEAQPDKSGLPSDRFSAERPEGSISTLTIQRTEQRDSAMYRCASSLAPGVGETQYFGPGTRLLVL.